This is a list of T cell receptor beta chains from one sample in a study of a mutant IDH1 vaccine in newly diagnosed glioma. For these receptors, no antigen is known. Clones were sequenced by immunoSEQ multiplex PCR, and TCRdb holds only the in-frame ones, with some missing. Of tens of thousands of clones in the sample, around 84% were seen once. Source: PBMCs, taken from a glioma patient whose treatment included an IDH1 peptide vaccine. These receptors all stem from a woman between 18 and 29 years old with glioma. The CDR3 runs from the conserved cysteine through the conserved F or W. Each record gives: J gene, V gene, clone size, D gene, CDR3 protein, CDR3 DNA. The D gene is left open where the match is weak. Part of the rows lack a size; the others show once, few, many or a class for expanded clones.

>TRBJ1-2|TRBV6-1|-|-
CASCESRHYGYTF
TGTGCCAGCTGCGAAAGCCGGCACTATGGCTACACCTTC
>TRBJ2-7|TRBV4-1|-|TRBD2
CASSPGLAGGYEQYF
TGCGCCAGCAGCCCTGGACTAGCGGGGGGCTACGAGCAGTACTTC
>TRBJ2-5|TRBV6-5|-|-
CASSKTQGETQYF
TGTGCCAGCAGTAAGACCCAGGGGGAGACCCAGTACTTC
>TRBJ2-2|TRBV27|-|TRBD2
CASSLLARTSVPTGELFF
TGTGCCAGCAGTTTATTAGCCCGCACTAGCGTCCCCACCGGGGAGCTGTTTTTT
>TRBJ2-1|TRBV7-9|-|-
CASSPFPGQQFF
TGTGCCAGCAGCCCCTTCCCGGGCCAGCAGTTCTTC
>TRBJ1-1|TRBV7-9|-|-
CASSLDRPRAFF
TGTGCCAGCAGCTTAGATAGACCGCGGGCTTTCTTT
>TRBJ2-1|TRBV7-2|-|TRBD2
CASSHDGLASYNEQFF
TGTGCCAGCAGCCACGATGGACTAGCTTCCTACAATGAGCAGTTCTTC
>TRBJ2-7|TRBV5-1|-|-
CASSPGTAGDEQYF
TGCGCCAGCAGCCCTGGGACGGCCGGTGACGAGCAGTACTTC
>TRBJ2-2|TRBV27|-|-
CASSLSLNTGELFF
TGTGCCAGCAGTTTGTCACTGAACACCGGGGAGCTGTTTTTT
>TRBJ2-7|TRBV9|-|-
CASSVGIGEQYF
TGTGCCAGCAGCGTAGGAATCGGAGAGCAGTACTTC
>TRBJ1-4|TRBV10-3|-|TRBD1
CAISQQGTNEKLFF
TGTGCCATCAGCCAACAGGGGACTAATGAAAAACTGTTTTTT
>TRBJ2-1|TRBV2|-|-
CASSEGRDEQFF
TGTGCCAGCAGTGAAGGCAGGGATGAGCAGTTCTTC
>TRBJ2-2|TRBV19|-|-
CASSPGTGELFF
TGTGCCAGTAGCCCTGGGACCGGGGAGCTGTTTTTT
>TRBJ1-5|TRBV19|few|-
CASSLEGRSNQPQHF
TGTGCCAGTAGTCTAGAGGGCAGGAGCAATCAGCCCCAGCATTTT
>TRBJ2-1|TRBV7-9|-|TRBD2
CAGRGQRGKYNEQFF
TGTGCCGGGCGGGGGCAGCGGGGGAAATACAATGAGCAGTTCTTC
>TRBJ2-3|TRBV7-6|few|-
CASSLGTVLTTDTQYF
TGTGCCAGCAGCTTAGGTACAGTCCTTACCACAGATACGCAGTATTTT
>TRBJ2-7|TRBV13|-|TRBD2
CASNSAGGSIYEQYF
TGTGCCAGCAACTCAGCGGGAGGGTCGATCTACGAGCAGTACTTC
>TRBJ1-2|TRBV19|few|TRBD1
CASSIFLRGRSYGYTF
TGTGCCAGTAGTATATTCCTCAGGGGGCGAAGCTATGGCTACACCTTC
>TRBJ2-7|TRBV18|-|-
CASSLGNSYEQYF
TGTGCCAGCTCACTCGGCAACTCCTACGAGCAGTACTTC
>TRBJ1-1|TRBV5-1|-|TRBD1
CASSLGDRGGTEAFF
TGCGCCAGCAGCTTGGGGGACAGGGGCGGGACTGAAGCTTTCTTT
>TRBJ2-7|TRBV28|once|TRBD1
CASSRGQGGAYEQYF
TGTGCCAGCAGCCGGGGACAGGGGGGGGCCTACGAGCAGTACTTC
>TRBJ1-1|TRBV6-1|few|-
CASSEVLLAGNTEAFF
TGTGCCAGCAGTGAAGTTCTTTTGGCAGGGAACACTGAAGCTTTCTTT
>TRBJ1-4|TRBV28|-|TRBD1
CALGTALNEKLFF
TGTGCCCTCGGGACAGCGCTTAATGAAAAACTGTTTTTT
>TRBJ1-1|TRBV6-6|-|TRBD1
CASSLGTGGVNTEAFF
TGTGCCAGCAGTCTCGGGACAGGGGGAGTCAACACTGAAGCTTTCTTT
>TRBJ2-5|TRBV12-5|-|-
CASGLGGETQYF
TGTGCTAGTGGTTTGGGGGGAGAGACCCAGTACTTC
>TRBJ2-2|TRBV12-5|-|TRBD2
CASGRLAGGSTGELFF
TGTGCTAGTGGACGACTAGCGGGGGGCTCCACCGGGGAGCTGTTTTTT
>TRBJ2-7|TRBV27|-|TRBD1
CASGPGTGNYEQYF
TGTGCCAGCGGACCCGGGACAGGGAACTACGAGCAGTATTTC
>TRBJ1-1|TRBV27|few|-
CASSSLMGSPNTEAFF
TGTGCCAGCAGTTCCCTAATGGGGAGCCCGAACACTGAAGCTTTCTTT
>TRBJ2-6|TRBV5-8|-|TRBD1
CASSFRDRGSGANVLTF
TGTGCCAGCAGCTTTCGCGACAGGGGCTCTGGGGCCAACGTCCTGACTTTC
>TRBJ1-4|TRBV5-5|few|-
CASSLAANEKLFF
TGTGCCAGCAGCTTGGCGGCTAATGAAAAACTGTTTTTT
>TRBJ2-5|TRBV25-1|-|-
CASSPLVRGAEETQYF
TGTGCCAGCAGTCCCCTGGTTAGGGGGGCTGAAGAGACCCAGTACTTC
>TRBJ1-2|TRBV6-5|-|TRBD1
CASTRGMKLDGYTF
TGTGCCAGCACCAGGGGGATGAAGTTGGATGGCTACACCTTC
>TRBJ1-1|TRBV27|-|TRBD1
CASSPRQGKGEAFF
TGTGCCAGCAGTCCGAGACAGGGAAAGGGTGAAGCTTTCTTT
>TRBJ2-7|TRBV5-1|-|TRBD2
CASSLAGGPYEQYF
TGCGCCAGCAGCTTAGCGGGAGGACCCTACGAGCAGTACTTC
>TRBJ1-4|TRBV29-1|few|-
CSVIPGRGRGEKLFF
TGCAGCGTGATCCCGGGACGGGGACGGGGTGAAAAACTGTTTTTT
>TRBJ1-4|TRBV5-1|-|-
CASSLAGVGNEKLFF
TGCGCCAGCAGCTTGGCAGGGGTCGGTAATGAAAAACTGTTTTTT
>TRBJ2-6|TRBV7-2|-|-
CASSRRSGSGANVLTF
TGTGCCAGCAGCCGTCGAAGCGGCTCTGGGGCCAACGTCCTGACTTTC
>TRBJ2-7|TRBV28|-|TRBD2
CASNPSGSLTREQYF
TGTGCCAGCAACCCTAGCGGGAGCCTCACGCGGGAGCAGTACTTC
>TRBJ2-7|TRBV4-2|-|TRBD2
CATGDYPGAYEQYF
TGTGCCACCGGGGACTACCCGGGGGCCTACGAGCAGTACTTC
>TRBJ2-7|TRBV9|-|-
CASSVGGRVPYEQYF
TGTGCCAGCAGCGTAGGCGGGCGGGTACCCTACGAGCAGTACTTC
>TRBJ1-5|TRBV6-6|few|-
CASSYRNSNQPQHF
TGTGCCAGCAGTTACAGGAATAGCAATCAGCCCCAGCATTTT
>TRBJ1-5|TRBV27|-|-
CASSLGSPNQPQHF
TGTGCCAGCAGTTTAGGGTCCCCCAATCAGCCCCAGCATTTT
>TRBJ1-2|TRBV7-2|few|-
CASSSRRNYGYTF
TGTGCCAGCAGCTCCCGGCGGAACTATGGCTACACCTTC
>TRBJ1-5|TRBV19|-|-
CASRTRDNGNQPQHF
TGTGCCAGTAGGACCAGGGATAACGGCAATCAGCCCCAGCATTTT
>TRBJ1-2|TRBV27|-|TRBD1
CASSPGQGAGNGYTF
TGTGCCAGCAGCCCGGGACAGGGGGCCGGGAATGGCTACACCTTC
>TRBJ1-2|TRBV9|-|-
CASSPTGNYGYTF
TGTGCCAGCAGCCCCACGGGGAACTATGGCTACACCTTC
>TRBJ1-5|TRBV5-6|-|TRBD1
CASSLQGSHQPQHF
TGTGCCAGCAGCCTACAGGGGTCACATCAGCCCCAGCATTTT
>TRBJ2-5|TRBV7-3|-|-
CASSTVRGQETQYF
TGTGCCAGCAGCACCGTAAGGGGCCAAGAGACCCAGTACTTC
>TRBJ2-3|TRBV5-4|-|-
CASSLVDRSTDTQYF
TGTGCCAGCAGCTTGGTTGACAGGAGCACAGATACGCAGTATTTT
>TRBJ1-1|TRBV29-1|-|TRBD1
CSVPDRAGGNTEAFF
TGCAGCGTTCCCGACAGGGCGGGGGGAAACACTGAAGCTTTCTTT